Listed below are T cell receptor beta chains from one sample, sequenced in a study of blood T cell repertoires in COVID-19. The protocol was immunoSEQ multiplex PCR, while the TCRdb copy is restricted to in-frame clones and leaves out a portion. Here the sample spans around 270,000 clones, roughly 91% being singletons. Sample: peripheral blood. These receptors were taken from a man aged 25-40 years with acute or convalescent COVID-19. Both conserved end residues are part of each CDR3. A D gene is named only where the DNA matches it firmly. Only part of the rows carry a size: once, few, many, or a class if the clone is expanded.

abundance,j_gene,d_gene,v_gene,CDR3aa,CDR3nt
NA,TRBJ2-3,NA,TRBV11-2,CASSFGGDTQYF,TGTGCCAGCAGCTTTGGCGGAGATACGCAGTATTTT
NA,TRBJ2-5,NA,TRBV2,CASRGEQTQYF,TGTGCCAGCAGGGGCGAACAGACCCAGTACTTC
NA,TRBJ2-7,TRBD1,TRBV27,CASSFRDSSYEQYF,TGTGCCAGCAGTTTCCGGGACAGCTCCTACGAGCAGTACTTC
NA,TRBJ2-1,TRBD2,TRBV11-3,CASSLGSGWEGLNEQFF,TGTGCCAGCAGCTTAGGCTCTGGGTGGGAGGGCCTCAATGAGCAGTTCTTC
NA,TRBJ1-1,NA,TRBV5-1,CASSLVGRATEAFF,TGCGCCAGCAGCTTGGTGGGCAGGGCGACTGAAGCTTTCTTT
NA,TRBJ2-7,TRBD2,TRBV6-1,CASSEAASGGAYYEQYF,TGTGCCAGCAGTGAAGCGGCTAGCGGGGGGGCTTACTACGAGCAGTACTTC
NA,TRBJ1-6,NA,TRBV5-4,CASSLAENSPLHF,TGTGCCAGCAGCTTGGCGGAGAATTCACCCCTCCACTTT
NA,TRBJ2-7,TRBD1,TRBV6-6,CASSLAGTGGYEQYF,TGTGCCAGCAGCCTGGCCGGGACAGGGGGATACGAGCAGTACTTC
NA,TRBJ1-1,NA,TRBV5-1,CASSTGTVSAAEAFF,TGCGCCAGCAGCACCGGGACTGTTTCGGCGGCTGAAGCTTTCTTT
once,TRBJ1-4,NA,TRBV6-5,CASLGGAEKLFF,TGTGCCAGCCTCGGGGGGGCAGAAAAACTGTTTTTT
NA,TRBJ1-1,NA,TRBV28,CASSLYTGFTEAFF,TGTGCCAGCAGTTTATACACAGGGTTCACTGAAGCTTTCTTT
NA,TRBJ1-3,NA,TRBV5-1,CASSLSAGAAGNTIYF,TGCGCCAGCAGCTTGTCAGCGGGGGCAGCTGGAAACACCATATATTTT
NA,TRBJ1-6,NA,TRBV4-2,CASSQDPWGGNSPLHF,TGTGCCAGCAGCCAAGACCCCTGGGGGGGAAATTCACCCCTCCACTTT
NA,TRBJ2-7,TRBD2,TRBV10-1,CASSESRVAGVYEQYF,TGCGCCAGCAGTGAGTCGCGAGTAGCGGGTGTCTACGAGCAGTACTTC
NA,TRBJ1-2,NA,TRBV6-1,CASSGAGAIGYTF,TGTGCCAGCAGTGGAGCAGGGGCGATTGGCTACACCTTC
NA,TRBJ1-5,NA,TRBV11-2,CASSLDEGPQHF,TGTGCCAGCAGCTTAGATGAGGGGCCCCAGCATTTT
NA,TRBJ2-5,TRBD2,TRBV7-3,CASGEGPASAETQYF,TGTGCCAGCGGGGAGGGCCCAGCGAGCGCAGAGACCCAGTACTTC
NA,TRBJ1-3,NA,TRBV28,CASSPPGGTGNTIYF,TGTGCCAGCAGTCCCCCGGGGGGTACTGGAAACACCATATATTTT
NA,TRBJ1-2,NA,TRBV19,CAILSPDGYTF,TGTGCCATTCTAAGCCCGGATGGCTACACCTTC
NA,TRBJ2-4,NA,TRBV25-1,CASSVGSLNRNIQYF,TGTGCCAGCAGTGTCGGGAGCCTAAACCGAAACATTCAGTACTTC
NA,TRBJ2-7,TRBD1,TRBV7-2,CASRHRDRGSYEQYF,TGTGCCAGCAGACACCGGGACAGGGGGTCCTACGAGCAGTACTTC
NA,TRBJ2-3,TRBD2,TRBV4-1,CASTLFLAGADTQYF,TGCGCCAGCACCCTATTCCTCGCGGGGGCAGATACGCAGTATTTT
once,TRBJ2-5,NA,TRBV5-4,CASSLGDSQETQYF,TGTGCCAGCAGCTTGGGAGACAGCCAAGAGACCCAGTACTTC
NA,TRBJ1-1,TRBD1,TRBV18,CASSPMTGGLVEAFF,TGTGCCAGCTCACCGATGACAGGGGGTTTAGTTGAAGCTTTCTTT
NA,TRBJ2-7,TRBD1,TRBV28,CASRTTGGTYEQYF,TGTGCCAGCAGGACGACAGGGGGAACCTACGAGCAGTACTTC
NA,TRBJ2-3,NA,TRBV18,CASSPSGYSTDTQYF,TGTGCCAGCTCACCCAGCGGTTATAGCACAGATACGCAGTATTTT
NA,TRBJ2-5,NA,TRBV20-1,CSATHPETQYF,TGCAGTGCCACTCACCCCGAGACCCAGTACTTC
few,TRBJ2-7,NA,TRBV2,CASSEGWQGSHQYF,TGTGCCAGCAGTGAAGGGTGGCAGGGCTCCCATCAGTACTTC
NA,TRBJ1-4,TRBD1,TRBV5-5,CASTSAGTGSEKLFF,TGTGCCAGCACCTCTGCCGGGACAGGTTCGGAAAAACTGTTTTTT
NA,TRBJ2-7,NA,TRBV9,CAPRRQGSNTYEQYF,TGTGCCCCGAGGCGGCAGGGCTCCAATACCTACGAGCAGTACTTC
NA,TRBJ1-2,NA,TRBV5-1,CASSSDGTPIVGYTF,TGCGCCAGCAGCTCGGATGGGACACCTATCGTTGGCTACACCTTC
NA,TRBJ1-2,NA,TRBV4-2,CASSQVTDPYGYTF,TGTGCCAGCAGCCAAGTAACAGACCCCTATGGCTACACCTTC
once,TRBJ2-4,NA,TRBV19,CASSIFENIQYF,TGTGCCAGTAGTATCTTTGAAAACATTCAGTACTTC
few,TRBJ1-2,NA,TRBV6-5,CASSSPPNGVDGYTF,TGTGCCAGCAGTTCCCCTCCCAACGGTGTGGATGGCTACACCTTC
once,TRBJ1-1,NA,TRBV7-8,CASSRVQGRYTEAFF,TGTGCCAGCAGCCGCGTACAGGGACGGTACACTGAAGCTTTCTTT